This TCR beta chain was sequenced during a study of Graves' ophthalmopathy and Graves' hyperthyroidism. The hyperthyroidism patients, aged 18 to 65, had been newly diagnosed, with under 2 months' duration. Clinical symptoms, serum thyroxine, TRAb, thyroid ultrasound and orbital computed tomography were relied on for diagnosis. Amplification of the TCR beta CDR3 regions used RNA transcripts (as template). After a first-round RT-PCR with HTBI primers, a second-round multiplex PCR was run. From the multiplex PCR reads, TCRdb called clonotypes with MiXCR, one entry per CDR3 protein. This table holds 350,000 to 400,000 distinct CDR3 sequences, 15% found once. The CDR3 is 15 residues long. The V gene's germline CDR1 is SGHRS and CDR2 YFSETQ. V was cut by 4 bases and J by 4 bases, with 17 bases left in between. Ten or more counts support this clonotype.

The clonotype originates from a woman between 18 and 29 years old with stable Graves' hyperthyroidism. The rearrangement uses TRBV5-1 and TRBJ1-1; D may be TRBD1 (5 bases). Sequencing was performed on peripheral blood. The CDR3 protein is CASSVTTATGTEAFF. The CDR3 DNA reads as TGCGCCAGCAGCGTAACGACAGCAACGGGCACTGAAGCTTTCTTT.